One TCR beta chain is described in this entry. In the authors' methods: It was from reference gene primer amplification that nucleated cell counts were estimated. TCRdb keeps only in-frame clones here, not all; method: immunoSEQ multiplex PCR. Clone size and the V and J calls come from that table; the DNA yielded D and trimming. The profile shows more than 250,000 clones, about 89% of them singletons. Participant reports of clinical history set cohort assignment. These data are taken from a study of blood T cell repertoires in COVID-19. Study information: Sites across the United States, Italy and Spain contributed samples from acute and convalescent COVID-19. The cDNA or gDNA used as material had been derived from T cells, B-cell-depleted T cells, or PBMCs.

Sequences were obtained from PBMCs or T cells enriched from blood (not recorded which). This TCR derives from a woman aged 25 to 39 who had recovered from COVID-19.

CDR3 sequence (DNA): TGTGCCAGCATCCTAGACAGGGAAAACTATGGCTACACCTTC. Amino acids: CASILDRENYGYTF. The V call is TRBV5-4, the J call TRBJ1-2, with 7 bases matching TRBD1. The J segment lost 2 bases and the V segment lost 6 bases, leaving 7 bases of the junction unmatched. The germline CDR1 and CDR2 sequences are SGHNT and YYREEE (reference sequence). The CDR3 covers 14 residues.